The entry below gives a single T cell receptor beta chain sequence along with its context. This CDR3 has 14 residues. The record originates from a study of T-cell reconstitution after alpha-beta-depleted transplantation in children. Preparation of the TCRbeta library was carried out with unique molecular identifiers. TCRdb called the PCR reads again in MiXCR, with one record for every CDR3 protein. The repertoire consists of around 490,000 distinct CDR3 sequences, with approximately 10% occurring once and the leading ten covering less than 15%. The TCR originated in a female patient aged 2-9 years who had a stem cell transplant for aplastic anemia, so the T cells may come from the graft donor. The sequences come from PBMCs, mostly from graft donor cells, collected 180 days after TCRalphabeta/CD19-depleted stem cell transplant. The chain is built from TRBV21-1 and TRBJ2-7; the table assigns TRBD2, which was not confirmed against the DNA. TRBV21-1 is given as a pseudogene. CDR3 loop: CARNSGRKSYEQYV. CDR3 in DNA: TGTGCCAGAAATAGCGGGAGAAAGTCCTACGAGCAGTACGTC.